This section outlines one TCR beta chain sequence together with its context. Its antigen is unknown. This record belongs to a study of T cell responses to AZD1222 COVID-19 vaccine. In the study overall: Second-dose timings of about 4 or about 12 weeks were pooled. Study-wide findings and caveats: Reports indicate that nearly half of spike-specific TCRs are directed at unmutated variant regions. Sampling that yielded the repertoires occurred only after the peak T cell response. Seropositive status at baseline applied to only a handful of AZD1222 recipients.

CDR1 is SGDLS and CDR2 is YYNGEE in the germline V gene. V dropped 0 bases and J dropped 10; count of bases not matched to a gene: 4. CDR3 length equals 12 residues. Repertoires were generated with immunoSEQ multiplex PCR, while TCRdb's copy carries only in-frame clones and drops some. Of around 83,000 clones in the sample, about 82% were seen once. The genes are TRBV9 and TRBJ2-7, with TRBD2 matching over 7 bases. The sequence came from an adult in good health. Sequencing was performed on peripheral blood, taken on day 0 of AZD1222 vaccination. CDR3 sequence reads: CASSVGAGVQYF. As DNA, the CDR3 is TGTGCCAGCAGCGTAGGGGCGGGAGTACAGTACTTC.